A single sample is the source of the 2 T cell receptor beta chains below, sequenced in a study of cytomegalovirus exposure and HLA in healthy donors. It was with 60 Vbeta and 13 Jbeta primers that the PCR ran. The table came from immunoSEQ multiplex PCR; TCRdb's copy has only in-frame clones and leaves some out. The sample contains just over 150,000 clones, around 79% of which appear only once. The specimen sequenced was PBMCs. The origin of the receptors is a woman aged 45-60 years in good health and CMV-seropositive.

The chain is built from TRBV7-6 and TRBJ2-1; 8 nucleotides align to TRBD2. Germline V gene sequence: CDR1 SGHVS, CDR2 FNYEAQ. The V segment lost 5 bases and the J segment 0 bases; nucleotides outside the gene matches: 6. The CDR3 is made up of 16 amino acids. This chain's CDR3 is CASSPSGGVSYNEQFF. The CDR3 coding sequence is TGTGCCAGCAGCCCCTCGGGAGGGGTCTCCTACAATGAGCAGTTCTTC.

This rearrangement joins TRBV7-6 to TRBJ2-5; the match to TRBD2 covers 9 bases. The CDR3 is 15 amino acids. J gave up 5 bases and V 3 bases, and 7 bases lay outside the gene matches. CDR1 is SGHVS and CDR2 is FNYEAQ in the germline V gene. CDR3 bases: TGTGCCAGCAGCTTGGGGCGGGGGGGCCCGGAGACCCAGTACTTC. Its translation: CASSLGRGGPETQYF.